This T cell receptor beta chain was sequenced for a study of shared clonotypes between healthy human individuals. The wider study: Donors consisted of a couple of women and three men between 18 and 49.

Study donors comprised healthy, HIV-negative adults devoid of recent acute infection or vaccination. CD45RA-negative memory and CD45RA+ naive subsets were split from the CD4+ cells. Repertoires were generated with immunoSEQ multiplex PCR, while TCRdb's copy carries only in-frame clones and drops some. The top ten clones hold 0.36% of a sample with 2 million to 2.5 million clones, approximately 93% of them seen once. The table lists this clone with a count of one. Its matching antigen is unknown. Study findings and constraints: Relative to their counterparts shared across all four donors, non-shared clonotypes exhibited diminished generation probabilities.

The CDR3 has 13 amino acids. This sequence was found in a man aged 18 to 35 in good health. Some clones in this sample may be carry-over from other donors' samples. This chain links TRBV21-1 with TRBJ2-3; TRBD2 was called by the table and not checked on the DNA. TRBV21-1 is a pseudogene. The sequencing sample was made of naive CD4+ T cells from PBMCs. Subset: CD45RA+ positively selected. The CDR3 nucleotides are TGTGCCTCCTCGCGGGAGAAGAGGGATACGCAGTATTTT. This gives the protein CASSREKRDTQYF.